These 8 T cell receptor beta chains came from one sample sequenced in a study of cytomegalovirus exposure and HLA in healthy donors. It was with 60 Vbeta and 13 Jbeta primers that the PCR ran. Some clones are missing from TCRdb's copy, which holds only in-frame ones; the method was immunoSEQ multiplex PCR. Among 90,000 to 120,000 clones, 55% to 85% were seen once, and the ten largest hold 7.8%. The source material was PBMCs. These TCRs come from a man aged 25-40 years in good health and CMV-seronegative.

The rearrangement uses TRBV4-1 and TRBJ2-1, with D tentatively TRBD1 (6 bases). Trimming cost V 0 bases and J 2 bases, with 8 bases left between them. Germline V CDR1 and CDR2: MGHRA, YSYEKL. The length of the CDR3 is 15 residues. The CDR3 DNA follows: TGCGCCAGCAGCCAAGAGGACAGAACCTACAATGAGCAGTTCTTC. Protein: CASSQEDRTYNEQFF.

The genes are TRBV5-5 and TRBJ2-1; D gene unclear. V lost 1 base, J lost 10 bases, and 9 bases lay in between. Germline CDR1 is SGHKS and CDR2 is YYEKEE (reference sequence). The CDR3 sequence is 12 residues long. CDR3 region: CASSLIGEEQFF. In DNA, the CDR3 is TGTGCCAGCAGCTTGATCGGAGAGGAGCAGTTCTTC.

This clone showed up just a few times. CDR3: CASSLGEGAVGQPQHF. The CDR3 DNA follows: TGTGCCAGCAGCTTAGGAGAGGGGGCGGTGGGACAGCCCCAGCATTTT. The chain employs TRBV7-9 and TRBJ1-5; 7 nucleotides agree with TRBD1. The CDR3 length is 16 residues. J lost 7 bases, V lost 1 base, and 10 bases had no gene match. The germline gives CDR1 SEHNR, CDR2 FQNEAQ (reference sequence).

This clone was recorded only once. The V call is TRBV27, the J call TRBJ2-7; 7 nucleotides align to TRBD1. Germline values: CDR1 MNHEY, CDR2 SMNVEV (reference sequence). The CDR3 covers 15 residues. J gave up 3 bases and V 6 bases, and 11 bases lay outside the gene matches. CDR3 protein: CASSRTGRGDYEQYF. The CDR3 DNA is TGTGCCAGCAGCCGGACAGGAAGGGGCGACTACGAGCAGTACTTC.

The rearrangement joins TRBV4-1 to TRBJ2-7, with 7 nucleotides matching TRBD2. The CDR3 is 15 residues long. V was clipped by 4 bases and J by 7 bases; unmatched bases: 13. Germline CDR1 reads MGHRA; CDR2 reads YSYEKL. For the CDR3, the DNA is TGCGCCAGCAGCCCGTCCGCGGGAGCGGGGTGGGAGCAGTACTTC. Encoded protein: CASSPSAGAGWEQYF.

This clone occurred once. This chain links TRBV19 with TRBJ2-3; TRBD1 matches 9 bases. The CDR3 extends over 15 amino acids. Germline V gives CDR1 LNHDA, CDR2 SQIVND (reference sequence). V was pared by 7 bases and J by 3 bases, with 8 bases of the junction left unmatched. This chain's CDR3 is CASTAGQGRTDTQYF. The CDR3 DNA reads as TGTGCCAGTACCGCCGGACAGGGGAGGACAGATACGCAGTATTTT.

The CDR3 here is CSVPTSASTDTQYF. DNA of the CDR3: TGCAGCGTTCCTACTAGCGCTAGCACAGATACGCAGTATTTT. This sequence joins TRBV29-1 and TRBJ2-3; 7 bases align to TRBD2. V lost 5 bases and J lost 0; bases outside the gene matches: 5. The CDR3 has 14 amino acids. The germline V gene encodes CDR1 SQVTM and CDR2 ANQGSEA.

CDR3 protein: CASSLDRPGLAVYNEQFF. The CDR3 DNA follows: TGTGCCAGCAGCTTAGATCGCCCCGGACTAGCGGTCTACAATGAGCAGTTCTTC. The rearrangement uses TRBV11-2 and TRBJ2-1, with TRBD2 matching over 10 bases. The CDR3 extends over 18 amino acids. Trimming took 0 bases from V and 3 from J; bases not matched to a gene: 8. Per germline, CDR1 SGHAT and CDR2 FQNNGV.